This T cell receptor (beta chain) was identified in a study of T cell responses to AZD1222 COVID-19 vaccine. Study findings and constraints: Spike-spanning, vaccine-associated CD4 TCRs were dominant at 160-218 and 743-854. Just a handful of AZD1222 recipients were seropositive at baseline.

Data came from immunoSEQ multiplex PCR; TCRdb stores just in-frame clones and leaves some out. In the table there are under 150,000 clones, over 85% of which are singletons. CDR1 is SGHTA, CDR2 FQGNSA, per germline. The CDR3 has 13 residues. Trimming stripped 1 base from V and 4 bases from J, with 7 bases between. Concerning this clone: Its antigen remains unknown.

This sequence joins TRBV7-2 and TRBJ1-2; D remains ambiguous. The source is an adult who received the AZD1222 COVID-19 vaccine. The material was peripheral blood, obtained 28 days after the second AZD1222 dose. The CDR3 sequence: CASSLGGIYGYTF. In DNA form, the CDR3 reads TGTGCCAGCAGCTTAGGTGGGATCTATGGCTACACCTTC.